The rows below give T cell receptor beta chains drawn from one sample of a study of T-cell reconstitution after alpha-beta-depleted transplantation in children. MiXCR, run by TCRdb on the PCR reads, gives a single entry per CDR3 protein. This table holds under 350,000 distinct CDR3 sequences, 9.9% found once. The sequenced sample was PBMCs from the stem cell graft donor, obtained from the stem cell graft. These receptor sequences come from a human donor who donated a stem cell graft to a child with SCID. The CDR3 runs from the conserved cysteine through the conserved F or W. Each record gives: V gene, J gene, CDR3 protein.

TRBV5-1	TRBJ2-1	CASSPRRGGGYNEQFF
TRBV10-3	TRBJ1-1	CAISEGLRGTEAFF
TRBV5-1	TRBJ2-3	CASSPDSSTDTQYF
TRBV4-1	TRBJ2-2	CASGKATGELFF
TRBV12-3/TRBV12-4	TRBJ2-1	CTCSLALAGGPSSYNEQFF
TRBV7-6	TRBJ1-5	CASSPFFDRGQPQHF
TRBV5-1	TRBJ2-1	CASSYPETGHEQFF
TRBV9	TRBJ1-2	CASSQLDRGDGYTF
TRBV6-6	TRBJ1-6	CASSQDRGNLHF
TRBV5-1	TRBJ2-2	CASSFGGKNTGELFF
TRBV12-5	TRBJ2-1	CASGLVLAGEQFF
TRBV21-1	TRBJ1-6	CASTPWTENSPLHF
TRBV7-6	TRBJ2-3	CASSHGAGGKDTQYF
TRBV5-1	TRBJ2-1	CASSLAGLAGTYNEQFF
TRBV9	TRBJ2-1	CASSVVSGGAGNEQFF
TRBV10-3	TRBJ2-1	CAISDRGPYNEQFF
TRBV3-1	TRBJ2-7	CASSQDLLQGAYEQYF
TRBV6-5	TRBJ2-7	CASSYPHTGGDIEQYF
TRBV4-1	TRBJ2-2	CASSQDGRGANTGELFF
TRBV7-9	TRBJ2-7	CASSSGTGGKYYEQYF
TRBV5-1	TRBJ1-4	CASSSGGGDREKLFF
TRBV6-2/TRBV6-3	TRBJ2-3	CASRSAGARDTQYF
TRBV12-5	TRBJ2-7	CASVKNRGNEQYF
TRBV12-3/TRBV12-4	TRBJ1-3	CASSFFGVSGNTIYF
TRBV10-3	TRBJ2-7	CAIRKTSGGSYEQYF
TRBV7-8	TRBJ2-1	CASSPSRDRAYNEQFF
TRBV12-3/TRBV12-4	TRBJ1-1	CASSIGGTLNTEAFF
TRBV7-6	TRBJ2-2	CASSLATGGIAGELFF
TRBV4-2	TRBJ1-1	CASSQVSGANTEAFF
TRBV5-1	TRBJ1-1	CASSLADMNTEAFF
TRBV2	TRBJ2-5	CASSEPSGTSGGETQYF
TRBV5-1	TRBJ2-3	CASSPYPGARTDTQYF
TRBV20-1	TRBJ2-1	CSARIGSPEPYNEQFF
TRBV5-1	TRBJ2-3	CASSLEPSSTDTQYF
TRBV12-3/TRBV12-4	TRBJ2-7	CASSLAGQGWVYEQYF
TRBV7-9	TRBJ2-1	CASSFPYRASETNEQFF
TRBV12-3/TRBV12-4	TRBJ1-6	CASSPRGGNSPLHF
TRBV10-3	TRBJ2-1	CAISDPAGVDYNEQFF
TRBV12-3/TRBV12-4	TRBJ1-2	CASTDFYGYTF
TRBV10-3	TRBJ2-1	CTISESVLSVGQYNEQFF
TRBV11-2	TRBJ2-2	CASSLRRESNTGELFF
TRBV6-5	TRBJ1-1	CASSYSSGLLNTEAFF
TRBV12-3/TRBV12-4	TRBJ2-4	CASSKPETGTKNIQYF
TRBV12-3/TRBV12-4	TRBJ1-2	CASSPQDVDMADYGYTF
TRBV7-3	TRBJ2-1	CASSLSGPTSNNEQFF
TRBV20-1	TRBJ1-1	CSVDRAIDEAFF
TRBV15	TRBJ2-7	CATSRDQGQETYEQYF
TRBV12-5	TRBJ2-7	CASAQPGGPYEQYF
TRBV6-5	TRBJ1-6	CASWGQNLYNSPLHF
TRBV9	TRBJ2-7	CASSGGVGGPYEQYF
TRBV4-1	TRBJ2-7	CASSQAQGGYEQYF
TRBV5-6	TRBJ1-1	CASSFRQGAGVRVGSEAFF